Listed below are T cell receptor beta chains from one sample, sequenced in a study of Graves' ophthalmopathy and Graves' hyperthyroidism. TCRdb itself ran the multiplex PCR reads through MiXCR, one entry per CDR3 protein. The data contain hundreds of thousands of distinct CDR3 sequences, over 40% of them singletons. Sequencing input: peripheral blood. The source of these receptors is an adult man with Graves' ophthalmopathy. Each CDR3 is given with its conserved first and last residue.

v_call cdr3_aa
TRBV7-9 CASSSHDTGGNTIYF
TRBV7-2 CASSFTGGGETQYF
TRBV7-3 CASSPGGLNYEQYF
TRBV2 CASSEAQGYTEAFF
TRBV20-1 CSARGQGGELFF
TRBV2 CASSDASGMNTEAFF
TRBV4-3 CASSQDRRNNSPLHF
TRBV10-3 CASSPRTGDDTEAFF
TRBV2 CASGQGQGIGETQYF
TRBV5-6 CASSWDRDEQYF
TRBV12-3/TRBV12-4 CASLLWAGRYYNSPLHF
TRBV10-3 CASSVRDRDFGELFF
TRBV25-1 CAIRQGLGTDTQYF
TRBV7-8 CASSLAESANEQFF
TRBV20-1 CSARDPQGNSPLHF
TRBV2 CASSPSDIDSNQPQHF
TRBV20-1 CSALGGNEKLFF
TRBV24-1 CATSDRQTQETQYF
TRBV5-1 CASSPEGGRTGELFF
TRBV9 CASSVGVSESYEQYF
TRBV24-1 CATSDGSGANVLTF
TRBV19 CASSIGLAGSNEQFF
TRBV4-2 CASSQDYAGEETQYF
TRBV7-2 CASSQAAGGALQTQYF
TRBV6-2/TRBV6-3 CATALSGQETQYF
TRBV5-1 CASSWRLAGDESGELFF
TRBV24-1 CATSRGQPQHF
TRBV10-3 CAISESIGNTIYF
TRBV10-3 CAISEGQGAETQYF
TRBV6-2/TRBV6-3 CASSFAGHEKLFF
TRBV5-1 CASSLVFANTGELFF
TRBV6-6 CASRFGQGWLEKLFF
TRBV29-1 CSVGGQGYF
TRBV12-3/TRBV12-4 CASIQVAGAGEQYF
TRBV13 CASSQTVDTEAFF
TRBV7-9 CASSLGTNEQYF
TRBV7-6 CASSLAIKNSATNEKLFF
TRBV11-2 CASSLDRATYGYTF
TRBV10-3 CASRQNRGDQPQHF
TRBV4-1 CASSQEEGTGYEKLFF
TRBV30 CAYIQGTGYTF
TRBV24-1 CATSTPRDLQETQYF
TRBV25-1 CASRTTGIWTEAFF
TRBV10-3 CAISEAGGSYEQYF
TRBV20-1 CSARGGLHSGELFF
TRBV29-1 CSVYGLEGQYF
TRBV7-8 CASSSPGTGDYGYTF
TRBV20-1 CSASLGRSNEKLFF
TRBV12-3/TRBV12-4 CASSLDVTSQHF
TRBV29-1 CSVETGAHYEQYF
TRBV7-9 CASSLETGTSWSDTEAFF
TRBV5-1 CASSLDPDRGNSPLHF
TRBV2 CASSRGLAGPKGEQYF
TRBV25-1 CGSRTLGAAGITDTQYF
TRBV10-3 CATRRDRDSPLHF
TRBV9 CASSTAGTSTGELFF
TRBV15 CASSDSSGTGKETQYF